The rows below give T cell receptor beta chains drawn from one sample of a study of blood T cell repertoires in COVID-19. Clones were sequenced by immunoSEQ multiplex PCR, and TCRdb holds only the in-frame ones, with some missing. The sample contains approximately 260,000 clones, approximately 86% of which appear only once. Sequenced material: PBMCs or T cells enriched from blood (not recorded which). The receptors originated from a woman aged 25 to 45 with acute COVID-19. Both conserved end residues are part of each CDR3. The D gene is left open where the match is weak. The listing skips clone size in some rows; elsewhere it reads once, few, many or a size class.

TRBJ1-1 | TRBD1 | 14 | NA | TRBV28 | CASSLSKGAAEAFF
TRBJ2-1 | TRBD2 | 14 | medium-sized | TRBV6-2/TRBV6-3 | CASSDWEGGNEQFF
TRBJ2-7 | NA | 16 | NA | TRBV4-2 | CASSQEIGEPSYEQYF
TRBJ1-6 | NA | 13 | NA | TRBV19 | CASSIQKNSPLHF
TRBJ1-3 | TRBD1 | 15 | NA | TRBV9 | CASSALDRVGNTIYF
TRBJ2-5 | NA | 14 | NA | TRBV6-1 | CASSESWGPETQYF
TRBJ2-3 | NA | 13 | NA | TRBV7-6 | CASSPHTENTQYF
TRBJ2-3 | TRBD2 | 17 | NA | TRBV7-8 | CASSSAGGFSLTDTQYF
TRBJ2-5 | TRBD1 | 13 | once | TRBV12-3/TRBV12-4 | CASGQGALETQYF
TRBJ1-4 | TRBD1 | 15 | NA | TRBV5-4 | CASSGWDRRHEKLFF
TRBJ2-1 | NA | 14 | NA | TRBV10-1 | CASSESRLNNEQFF
TRBJ2-1 | TRBD1 | 14 | NA | TRBV7-9 | CASSSTGGVNEQFF
TRBJ2-2 | NA | 16 | NA | TRBV3-1/TRBV3-2 | CASSQRQPANTGELFF
TRBJ1-5 | NA | 16 | NA | TRBV6-6 | CASSYSAGSGDQPQHF
TRBJ1-1 | NA | 14 | NA | TRBV10-3 | CAISEDRMNTEAFF
TRBJ2-5 | TRBD2 | 14 | NA | TRBV5-6 | CASSLAGGEETQYF
TRBJ1-1 | NA | 13 | NA | TRBV10-3 | CAISDGNGREAFF
TRBJ1-5 | TRBD1 | 16 | NA | TRBV28 | CASTLHRGLSNQPQHF
TRBJ1-2 | TRBD1 | 15 | NA | TRBV9 | CASSVTTGLGYGYTF
TRBJ1-2 | TRBD1 | 15 | NA | TRBV27 | CASSLSRTGNYGYTF
TRBJ2-1 | NA | 16 | NA | TRBV13 | CASTSGTVGSYNEQFF
TRBJ2-3 | TRBD2 | 16 | NA | TRBV28 | CASSLSALAGVDTQYF
TRBJ1-5 | NA | 14 | NA | TRBV28 | CASSQTGRDKPQHF
TRBJ1-5 | NA | 13 | NA | TRBV25-1 | CASSKAGDQPQHF
TRBJ2-3 | NA | 15 | NA | TRBV18 | CASSPPVSGTDTQYF
TRBJ2-3 | NA | 14 | NA | TRBV2 | CASSVHSSTDTQYF